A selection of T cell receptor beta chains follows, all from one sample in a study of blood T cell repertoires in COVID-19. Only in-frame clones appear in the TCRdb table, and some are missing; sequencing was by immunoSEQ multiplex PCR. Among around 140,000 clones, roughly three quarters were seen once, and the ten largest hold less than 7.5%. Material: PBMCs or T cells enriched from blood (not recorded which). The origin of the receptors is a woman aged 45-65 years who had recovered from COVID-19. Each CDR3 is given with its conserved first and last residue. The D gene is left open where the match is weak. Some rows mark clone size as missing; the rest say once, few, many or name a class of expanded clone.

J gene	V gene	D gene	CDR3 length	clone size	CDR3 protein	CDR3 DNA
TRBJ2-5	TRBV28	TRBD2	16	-	CASSPGRIAGLETQYF	TGTGCCAGCAGCCCTGGGCGAATAGCGGGGTTGGAGACCCAGTACTTC
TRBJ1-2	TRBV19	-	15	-	CASSIQGTGAYGYTF	TGTGCCAGTAGTATTCAGGGCACGGGAGCTTATGGCTACACCTTC
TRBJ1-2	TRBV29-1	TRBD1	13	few	CSVEEDRDVGYTF	TGCAGCGTTGAGGAGGACAGGGATGTTGGCTACACCTTC
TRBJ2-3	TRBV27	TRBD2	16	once	CASRPSPSGVSDTQYF	TGTGCCAGCAGGCCCTCCCCTAGCGGGGTTTCAGATACGCAGTATTTT
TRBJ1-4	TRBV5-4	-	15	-	CASSLGGAQNEKLFF	TGTGCCAGCAGCTTGGGGGGAGCGCAGAATGAAAAACTGTTTTTT
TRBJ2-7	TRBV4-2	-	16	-	CASSDLGGSASYEQYF	TGTGCCAGCAGCGACCTAGGGGGTTCGGCCTCCTACGAGCAGTACTTC
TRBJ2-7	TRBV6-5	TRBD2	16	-	CASSLLEAGPTYEQYF	TGTGCCAGCAGTTTACTCGAAGCGGGGCCCACCTACGAGCAGTACTTC
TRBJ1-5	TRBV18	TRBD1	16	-	CASSPGTGGTEQPQHF	TGTGCCAGCTCGCCCGGGACAGGGGGCACTGAACAGCCCCAGCATTTT
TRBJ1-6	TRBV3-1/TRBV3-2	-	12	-	CASSSGSRTLHF	TGTGCCAGCAGTTCGGGTTCTCGAACCCTCCACTTT
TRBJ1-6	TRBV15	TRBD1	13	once	CASRDRVYSPLHF	TGTGCCAGTAGAGACAGGGTCTATTCACCCCTCCACTTT
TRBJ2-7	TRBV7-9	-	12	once	CASSLGTYEQYF	TGTGCCAGCAGCTTAGGGACATATGAGCAGTACTTC
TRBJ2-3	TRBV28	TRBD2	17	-	CASSFGLAGAFTDTQYF	TGTGCCAGCAGTTTCGGCCTAGCGGGGGCCTTCACAGATACGCAGTATTTT
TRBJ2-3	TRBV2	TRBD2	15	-	CASRAMGLAGDTQYF	TGTGCCAGCAGAGCCATGGGACTAGCGGGGGATACGCAGTATTTT
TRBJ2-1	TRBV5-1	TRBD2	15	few	CASSFNSGSYNEQFF	TGCGCCAGCAGCTTTAATAGCGGGTCCTACAATGAGCAGTTCTTC
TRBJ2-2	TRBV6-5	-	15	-	CASSRGRTNTGELFF	TGTGCCAGCAGTCGGGGGAGAACCAACACCGGGGAGCTGTTTTTT
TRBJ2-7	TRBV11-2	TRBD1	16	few	CASSSPWTGNSYEQYF	TGTGCCAGCAGCTCCCCCTGGACAGGGAACTCCTACGAGCAGTACTTC
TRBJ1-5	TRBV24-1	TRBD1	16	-	CATSDPRQGLRQPQHF	TGTGCCACCAGTGATCCTAGACAGGGGCTAAGGCAGCCCCAGCATTTT
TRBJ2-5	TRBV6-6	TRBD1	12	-	CASSQQGETQYF	TGTGCCAGCAGTCAACAGGGGGAGACCCAGTACTTC
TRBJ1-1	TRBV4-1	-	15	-	CASSQEKGGSTEAFF	TGCGCCAGCAGCCAAGAAAAGGGCGGGAGCACTGAAGCTTTCTTT
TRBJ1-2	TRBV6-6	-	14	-	CASSNRVQSYGYTF	TGTGCCAGCAGCAACAGGGTGCAGAGCTATGGCTACACCTTC
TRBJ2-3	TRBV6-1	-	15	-	CASSELEGFTDTQYF	TGTGCCAGCAGTGAACTGGAGGGATTCACAGATACGCAGTATTTT
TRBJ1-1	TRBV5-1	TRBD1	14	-	CASSPQGLNTEAFF	TGCGCCAGCAGCCCACAGGGGCTGAACACTGAAGCTTTCTTT
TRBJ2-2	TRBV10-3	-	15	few	CAIRGGGPGTGELFF	TGTGCCATACGAGGGGGAGGGCCGGGCACCGGGGAGCTGTTTTTT
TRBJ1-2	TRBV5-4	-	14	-	CASSLGELDYGYTF	TGTGCCAGCAGCTTGGGGGAGTTGGACTATGGCTACACCTTC
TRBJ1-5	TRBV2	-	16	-	CASSETQGYSNQPQHF	TGTGCCAGCAGTGAAACCCAGGGTTATAGCAATCAGCCCCAGCATTTT
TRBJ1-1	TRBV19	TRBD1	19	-	CASSIYGQGPLSHNTEAFF	TGTGCCAGTAGTATATATGGACAGGGGCCACTATCTCATAACACTGAAGCTTTCTTT
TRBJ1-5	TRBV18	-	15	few	CASSPPGVSNQPQHF	TGTGCCAGCTCACCTCCAGGGGTTAGCAATCAGCCCCAGCATTTT
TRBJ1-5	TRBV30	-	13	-	CACTDRYNQPQHF	TGTGCCTGCACTGACAGATACAATCAGCCCCAGCATTTT
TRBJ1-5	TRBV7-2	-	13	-	CASSFSGAEPQHF	TGTGCCAGCAGCTTTAGCGGGGCGGAACCCCAGCATTTT
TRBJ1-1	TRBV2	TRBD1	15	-	CASRDPGGADTEAFF	TGTGCCAGCAGAGACCCAGGGGGCGCCGACACTGAAGCTTTCTTT
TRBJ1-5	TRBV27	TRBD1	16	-	CASSLSGQGINQPQHF	TGTGCCAGCAGTTTATCGGGACAGGGGATCAATCAGCCCCAGCATTTT
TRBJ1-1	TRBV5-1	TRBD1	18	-	CASSYQDRGSLLPTEAFF	TGCGCCAGCAGCTACCAGGACAGGGGGAGCCTCCTTCCCACTGAAGCTTTCTTT
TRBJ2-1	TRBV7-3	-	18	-	CASSKGHRAGTSYNEQFF	TGTGCCAGCAGCAAAGGTCACAGGGCAGGGACCTCCTACAATGAGCAGTTCTTC
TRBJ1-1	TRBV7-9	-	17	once	CASSPPRTDSMNTEAFF	TGTGCCAGCAGCCCCCCCCGGACAGACTCTATGAACACTGAAGCTTTCTTT
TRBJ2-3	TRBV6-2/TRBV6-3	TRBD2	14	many	CASSSGLATDTQYF	TGTGCCAGCAGTTCGGGACTAGCAACAGATACGCAGTATTTT
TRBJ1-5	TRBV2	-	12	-	CASMIHLGAQHF	TGTGCCAGCATGATCCACCTCGGGGCCCAGCATTTT
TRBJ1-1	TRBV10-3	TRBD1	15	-	CAISESRGLDAEAFF	TGTGCCATCAGTGAGTCCAGGGGGTTGGATGCTGAAGCTTTCTTT
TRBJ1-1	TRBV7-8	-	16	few	CASSLVQGTAETEAFF	TGTGCCAGCAGCTTAGTCCAGGGCACCGCTGAAACTGAAGCTTTCTTT
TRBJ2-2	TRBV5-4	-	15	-	CASSLNPGYTGELFF	TGTGCCAGCAGCTTGAACCCGGGATATACCGGGGAGCTGTTTTTT
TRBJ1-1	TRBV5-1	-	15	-	CASSFRGSVGTEAFF	TGCGCCAGCAGCTTCAGGGGATCGGTTGGCACTGAAGCTTTCTTT